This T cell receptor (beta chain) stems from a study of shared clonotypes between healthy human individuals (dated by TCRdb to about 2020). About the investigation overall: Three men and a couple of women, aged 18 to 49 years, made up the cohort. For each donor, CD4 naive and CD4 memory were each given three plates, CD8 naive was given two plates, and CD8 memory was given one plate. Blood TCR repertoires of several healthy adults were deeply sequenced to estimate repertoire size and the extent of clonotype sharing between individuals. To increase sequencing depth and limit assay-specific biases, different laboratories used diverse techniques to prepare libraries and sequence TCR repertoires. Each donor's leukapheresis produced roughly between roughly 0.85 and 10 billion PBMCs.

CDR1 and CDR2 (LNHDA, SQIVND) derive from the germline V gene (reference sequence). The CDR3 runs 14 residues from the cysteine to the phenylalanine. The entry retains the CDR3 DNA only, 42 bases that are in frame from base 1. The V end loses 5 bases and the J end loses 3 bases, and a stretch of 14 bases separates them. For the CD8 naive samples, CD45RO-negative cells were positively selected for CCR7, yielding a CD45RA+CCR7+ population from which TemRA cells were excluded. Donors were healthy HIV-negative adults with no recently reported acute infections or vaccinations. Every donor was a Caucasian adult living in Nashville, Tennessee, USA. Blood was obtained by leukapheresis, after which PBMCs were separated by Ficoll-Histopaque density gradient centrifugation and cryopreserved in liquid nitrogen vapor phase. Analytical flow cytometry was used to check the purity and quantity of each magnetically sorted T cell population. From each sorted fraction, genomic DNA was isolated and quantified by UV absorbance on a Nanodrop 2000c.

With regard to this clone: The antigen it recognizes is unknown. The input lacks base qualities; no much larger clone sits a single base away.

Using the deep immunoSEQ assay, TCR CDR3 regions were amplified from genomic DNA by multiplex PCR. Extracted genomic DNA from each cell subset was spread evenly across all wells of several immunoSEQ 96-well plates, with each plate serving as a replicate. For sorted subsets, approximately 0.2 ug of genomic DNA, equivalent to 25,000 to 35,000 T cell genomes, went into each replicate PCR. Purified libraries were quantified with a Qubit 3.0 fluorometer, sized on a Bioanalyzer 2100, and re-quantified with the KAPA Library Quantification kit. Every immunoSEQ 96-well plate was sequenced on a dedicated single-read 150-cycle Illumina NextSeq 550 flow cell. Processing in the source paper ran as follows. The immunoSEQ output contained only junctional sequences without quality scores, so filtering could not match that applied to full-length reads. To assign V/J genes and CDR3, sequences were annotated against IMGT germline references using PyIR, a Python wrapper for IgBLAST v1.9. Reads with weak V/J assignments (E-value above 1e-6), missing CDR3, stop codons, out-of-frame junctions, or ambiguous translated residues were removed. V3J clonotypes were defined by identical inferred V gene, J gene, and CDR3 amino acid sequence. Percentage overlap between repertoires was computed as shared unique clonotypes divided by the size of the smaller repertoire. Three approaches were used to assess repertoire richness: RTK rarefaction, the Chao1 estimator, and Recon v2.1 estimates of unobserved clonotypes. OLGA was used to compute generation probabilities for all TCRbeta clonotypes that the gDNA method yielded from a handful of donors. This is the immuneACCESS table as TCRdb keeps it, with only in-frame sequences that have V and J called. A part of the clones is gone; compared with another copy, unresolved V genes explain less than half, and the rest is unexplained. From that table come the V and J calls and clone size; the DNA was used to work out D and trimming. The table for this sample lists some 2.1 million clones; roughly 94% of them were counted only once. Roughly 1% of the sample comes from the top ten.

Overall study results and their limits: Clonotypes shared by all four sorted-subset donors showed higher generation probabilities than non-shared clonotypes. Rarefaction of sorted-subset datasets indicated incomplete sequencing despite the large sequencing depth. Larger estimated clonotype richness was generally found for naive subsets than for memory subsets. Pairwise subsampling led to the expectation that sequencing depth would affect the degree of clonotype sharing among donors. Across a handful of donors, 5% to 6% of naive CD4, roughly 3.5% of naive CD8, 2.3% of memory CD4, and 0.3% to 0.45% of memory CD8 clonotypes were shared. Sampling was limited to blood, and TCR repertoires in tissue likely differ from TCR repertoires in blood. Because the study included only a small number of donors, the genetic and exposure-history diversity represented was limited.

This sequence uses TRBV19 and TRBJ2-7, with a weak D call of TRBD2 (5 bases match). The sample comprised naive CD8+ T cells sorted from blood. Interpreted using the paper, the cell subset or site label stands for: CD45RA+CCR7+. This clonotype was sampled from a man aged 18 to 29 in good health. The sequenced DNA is TGTGCCAGTAGTTTCTCTCCCGGGGACTACGAGCAGTACTTC. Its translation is CASSFSPGDYEQYF.